Shown below are 2 T cell receptor beta chains from a single sample sequenced in a study of blood T cell repertoires in COVID-19. Sequencing was performed with immunoSEQ multiplex PCR; in TCRdb, only in-frame clones are kept and a portion is missing. This sample has around 240,000 clones, with about 83% found just once. The sequenced sample consisted of peripheral blood. The source is a woman aged 50 to 60 with acute or convalescent COVID-19.

The chain is built from TRBV6-5 and TRBJ2-7; D remains unclear. CDR3 size: 13 residues. Trimming stripped 3 bases from V and 0 bases from J, with 6 bases between. Germline CDR1 reads MNHEY; CDR2 reads SVGAGI. The CDR3 loop is CASSYRSSYEQYF. Here the CDR3 DNA reads TGTGCCAGCAGTTATAGGAGCTCCTACGAGCAGTACTTC.

The J gene is TRBJ2-6, the V gene TRBV7-3; no clear D. Germline V gene sequence: CDR1 SGHTA, CDR2 FQGTGA. The length of the CDR3 is 15 residues. V was shortened by 1 base and J by 4 bases, with 8 bases between the two germline ends. The CDR3 here is CASSLMAAGANVLTF. CDR3 bases: TGTGCCAGCAGCTTAATGGCAGCGGGGGCCAACGTCCTGACTTTC.